This T cell receptor beta chain was found in a study of T cell responses to AZD1222 COVID-19 vaccine. Study overall: Second doses were pooled across both intervals (about 4 or about 12 weeks). Broader study findings: Among spike-specific TCRs, nearly half reportedly target unmutated variant regions. A rise in Spike-specific TCR breadth and depth followed two AZD1222 doses.

The method was immunoSEQ multiplex PCR; TCRdb's version includes in-frame clones alone and lacks a portion of them. The sample yields about 120,000 clones, around 92% seen once. Germline CDR1 and CDR2: SEHNR and FQNEAQ (reference sequence). This CDR3 is built from 15 residues. V dropped 8 bases and J dropped 0 bases, with 11 bases sitting between them. Concerning this clone: Its antigen is still unknown.

The receptor was isolated from an adult in good health. The source material was peripheral blood, sampled on day 0 of AZD1222 vaccination. The chain couples TRBV7-9 to TRBJ1-6; D is possibly TRBD1 (5 bases). DNA of the CDR3: TGTGCCAGCGGGGAGGGGAGCTCCTATAATTCACCCCTCCACTTT. Its translation: CASGEGSSYNSPLHF.